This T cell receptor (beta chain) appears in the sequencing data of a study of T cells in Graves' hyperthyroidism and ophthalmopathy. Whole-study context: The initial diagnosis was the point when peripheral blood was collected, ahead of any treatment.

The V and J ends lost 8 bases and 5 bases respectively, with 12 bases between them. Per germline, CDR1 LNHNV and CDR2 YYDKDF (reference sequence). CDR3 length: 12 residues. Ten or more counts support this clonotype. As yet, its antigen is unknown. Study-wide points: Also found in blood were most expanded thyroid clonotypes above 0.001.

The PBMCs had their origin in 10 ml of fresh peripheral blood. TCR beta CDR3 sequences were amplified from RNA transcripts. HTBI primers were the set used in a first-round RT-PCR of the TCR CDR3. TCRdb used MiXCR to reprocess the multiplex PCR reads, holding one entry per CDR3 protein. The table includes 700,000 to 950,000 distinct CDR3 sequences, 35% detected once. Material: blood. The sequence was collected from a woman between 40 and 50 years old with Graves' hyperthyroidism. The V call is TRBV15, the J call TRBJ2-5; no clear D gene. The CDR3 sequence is CATGHGRETQYF. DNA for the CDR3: TGTGCCACCGGGCACGGGCGGGAGACCCAGTACTTC.